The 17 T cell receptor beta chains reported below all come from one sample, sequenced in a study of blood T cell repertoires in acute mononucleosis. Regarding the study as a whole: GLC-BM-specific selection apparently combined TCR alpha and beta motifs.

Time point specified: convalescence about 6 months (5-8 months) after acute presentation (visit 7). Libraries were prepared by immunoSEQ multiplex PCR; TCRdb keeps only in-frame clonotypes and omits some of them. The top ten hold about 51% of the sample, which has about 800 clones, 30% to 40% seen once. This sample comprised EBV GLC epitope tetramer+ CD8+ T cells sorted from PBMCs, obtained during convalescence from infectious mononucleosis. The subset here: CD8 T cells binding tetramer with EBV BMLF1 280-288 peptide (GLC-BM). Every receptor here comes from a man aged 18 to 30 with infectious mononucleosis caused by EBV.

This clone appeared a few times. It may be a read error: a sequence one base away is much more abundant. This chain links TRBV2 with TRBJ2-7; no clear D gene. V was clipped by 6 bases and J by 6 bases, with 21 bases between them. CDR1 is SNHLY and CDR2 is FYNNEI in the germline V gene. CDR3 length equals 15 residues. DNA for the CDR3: TGTGCCAGCAGCTTAAGTTCTGTGGGTAGACTCGAGCAGTACTTC. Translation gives CASSLSSVGRLEQYF.

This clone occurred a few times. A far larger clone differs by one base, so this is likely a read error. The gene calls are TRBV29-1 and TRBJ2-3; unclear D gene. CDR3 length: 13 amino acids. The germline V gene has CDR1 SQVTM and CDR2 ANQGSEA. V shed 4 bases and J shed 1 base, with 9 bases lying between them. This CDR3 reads CSVAWTRTDTQYF. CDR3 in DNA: TGCAGCGTTGCCTGGACCCGCACAGATACGCAGTATTTT.

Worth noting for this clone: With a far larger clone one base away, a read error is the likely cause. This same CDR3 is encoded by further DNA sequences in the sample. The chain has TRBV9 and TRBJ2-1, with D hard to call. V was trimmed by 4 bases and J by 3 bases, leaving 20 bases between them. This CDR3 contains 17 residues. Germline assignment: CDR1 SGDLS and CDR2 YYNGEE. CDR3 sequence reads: CASSPGPSSSFYNEQFF. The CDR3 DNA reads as TGTGCCAGCAGCCCCGGACCGTCCAGCTCGTTCTACAATGAGCAGTTCTTC.

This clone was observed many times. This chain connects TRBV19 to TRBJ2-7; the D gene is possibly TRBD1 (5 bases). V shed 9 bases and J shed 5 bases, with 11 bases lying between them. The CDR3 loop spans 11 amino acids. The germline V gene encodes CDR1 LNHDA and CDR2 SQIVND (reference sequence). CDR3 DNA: TGTGCCAGCAGTTTAGGGGACGAGCAGTACTTC. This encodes CASSLGDEQYF.

CDR3 bases: TGTGCCTGCTGGTCCGGGGGCGCGGGGGGACCTAACTATGGCTACACCTTC. This translates into CACWSGGAGGPNYGYTF. The V and J genes are TRBV28 and TRBJ1-2; a weak D match, TRBD1 (6 bases). The CDR3 length is 17 residues. Germline-derived CDR1 and CDR2 are MDHEN and SYDVKM. V was pared by 11 bases and J by 0 bases, with 25 bases between.

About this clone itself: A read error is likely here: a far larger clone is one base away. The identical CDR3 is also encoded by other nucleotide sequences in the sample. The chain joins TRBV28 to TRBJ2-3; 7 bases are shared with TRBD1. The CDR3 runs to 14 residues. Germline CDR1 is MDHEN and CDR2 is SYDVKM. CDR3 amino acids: CASKPGQWSYEQYF. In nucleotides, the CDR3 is TGTGCCAGCAAACCGGGACAGTGGTCCTACGAGCAGTACTTT. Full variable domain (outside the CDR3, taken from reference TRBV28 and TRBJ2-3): DVKVTQSSRYLVKRTGEKVFLECVQDMDHENMFWYRQDPGLGLRLIYFSYDVKMKEKGDIPEGYSVSREKKERFSLILESASTNQTSMYLCASKPGQWSYEQYFGPGTRLTVL.

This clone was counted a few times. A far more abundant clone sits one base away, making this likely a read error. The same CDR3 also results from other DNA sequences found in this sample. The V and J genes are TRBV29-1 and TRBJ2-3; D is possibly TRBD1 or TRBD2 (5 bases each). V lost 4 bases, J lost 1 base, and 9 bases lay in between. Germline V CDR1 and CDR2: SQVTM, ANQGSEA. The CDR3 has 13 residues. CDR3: CSVAGTRTDTQYF. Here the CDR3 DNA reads TGCAGCGTTGCAGGGACCCGCACAGATACGCAGTATTTT.

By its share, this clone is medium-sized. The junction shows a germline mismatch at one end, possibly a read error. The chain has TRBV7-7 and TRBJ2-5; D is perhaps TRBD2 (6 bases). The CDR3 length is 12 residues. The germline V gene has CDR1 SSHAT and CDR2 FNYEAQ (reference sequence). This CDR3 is CASSGHQETQYF. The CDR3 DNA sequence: TGTGCTAGCAGCGGGCACCAAGAGACCCAGTACTTC.

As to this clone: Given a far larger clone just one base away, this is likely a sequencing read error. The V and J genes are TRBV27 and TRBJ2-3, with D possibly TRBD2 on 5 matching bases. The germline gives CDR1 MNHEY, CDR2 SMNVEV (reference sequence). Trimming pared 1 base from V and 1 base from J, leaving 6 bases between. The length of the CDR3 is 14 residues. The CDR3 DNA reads TGTGCCAGCAGTTTATACGGGGGCACAGATACGCAGTATTTT. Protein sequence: CASSLYGGTDTQYF.

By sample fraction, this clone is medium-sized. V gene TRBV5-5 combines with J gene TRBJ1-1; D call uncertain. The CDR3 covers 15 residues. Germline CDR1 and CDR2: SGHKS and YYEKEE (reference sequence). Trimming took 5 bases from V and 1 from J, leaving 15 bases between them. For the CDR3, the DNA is TGTGCCAGCAGTTCGGCCCCCGACGAGAACACTGAAGCTTTCTTT. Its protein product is CASSSAPDENTEAFF.

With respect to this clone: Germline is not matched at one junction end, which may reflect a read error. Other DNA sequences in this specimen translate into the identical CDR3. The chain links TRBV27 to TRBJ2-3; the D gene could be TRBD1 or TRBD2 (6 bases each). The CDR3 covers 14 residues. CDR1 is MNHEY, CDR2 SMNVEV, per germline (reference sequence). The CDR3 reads CASCLKGGTDTQYF. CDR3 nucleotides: TGTGCCAGCTGTTTAAAGGGGGGCACTGATACGCAGTATTTT.

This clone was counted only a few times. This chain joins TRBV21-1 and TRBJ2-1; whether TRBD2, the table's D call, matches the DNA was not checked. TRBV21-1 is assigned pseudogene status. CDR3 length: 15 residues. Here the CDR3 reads CASSPTSGSVYEQFF. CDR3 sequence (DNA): TGTGCCAGCAGCCCCACTAGCGGGAGTGTATATGAGCAGTTCTTC.

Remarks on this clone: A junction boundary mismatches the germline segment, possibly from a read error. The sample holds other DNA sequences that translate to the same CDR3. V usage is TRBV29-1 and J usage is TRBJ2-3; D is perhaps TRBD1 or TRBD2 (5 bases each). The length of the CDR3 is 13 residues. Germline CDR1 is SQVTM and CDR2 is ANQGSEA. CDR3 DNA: TGCAGCGTTGCGGGGACCCGCACATATACGCATTTTTTT. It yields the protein CSVAGTRTYTHFF.

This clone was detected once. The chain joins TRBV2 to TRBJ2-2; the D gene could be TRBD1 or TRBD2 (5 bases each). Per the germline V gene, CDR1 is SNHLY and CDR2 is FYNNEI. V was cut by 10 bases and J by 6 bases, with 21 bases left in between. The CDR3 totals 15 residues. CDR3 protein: CATQHGTVNPGELFF. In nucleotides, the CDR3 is TGTGCCACCCAGCACGGGACGGTAAACCCCGGGGAGCTGTTTTTT.

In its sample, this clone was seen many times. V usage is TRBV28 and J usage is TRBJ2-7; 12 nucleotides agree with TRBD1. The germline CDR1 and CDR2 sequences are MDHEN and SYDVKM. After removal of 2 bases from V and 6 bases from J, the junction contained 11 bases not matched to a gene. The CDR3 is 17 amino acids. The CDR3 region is CASSLRTGTGGAGEQYF. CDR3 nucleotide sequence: TGTGCCAGCAGTTTACGGACCGGGACAGGGGGCGCTGGCGAGCAGTACTTC.

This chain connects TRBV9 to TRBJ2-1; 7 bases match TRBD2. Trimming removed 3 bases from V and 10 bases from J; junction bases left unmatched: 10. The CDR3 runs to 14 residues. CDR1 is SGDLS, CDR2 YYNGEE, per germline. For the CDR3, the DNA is TGTGCCAGCAGCGGCTATCATGGGGGGGAGGAGCAGTTCTTC. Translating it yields CASSGYHGGEEQFF.

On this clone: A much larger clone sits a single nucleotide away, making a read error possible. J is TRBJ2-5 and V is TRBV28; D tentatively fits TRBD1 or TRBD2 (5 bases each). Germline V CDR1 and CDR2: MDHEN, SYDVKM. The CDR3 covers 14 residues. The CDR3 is CASSLYPGSYEQHF. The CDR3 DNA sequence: TGTGCCAGCAGTTTATATCCAGGGAGCTACGAGCAGCACTTC.